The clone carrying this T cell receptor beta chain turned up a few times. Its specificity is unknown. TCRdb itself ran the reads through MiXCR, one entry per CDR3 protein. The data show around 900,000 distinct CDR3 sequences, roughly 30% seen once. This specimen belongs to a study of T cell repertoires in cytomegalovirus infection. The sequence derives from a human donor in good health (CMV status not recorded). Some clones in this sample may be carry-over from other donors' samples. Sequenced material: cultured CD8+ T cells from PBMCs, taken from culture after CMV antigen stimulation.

The CDR3 loop is CASSATGGAGYGYTF. CDR3 DNA: TGTGCCAGCAGTGCCACAGGGGGCGCCGGCTATGGCTACACCTTC. The chain recombines TRBV27 with TRBJ1-2; 9 bases fit TRBD1. CDR1 is MNHEY, CDR2 SMNVEV, per germline (reference sequence). J was trimmed by 4 bases and V by 5 bases; bases with no gene match: 8. There are 15 residues in the CDR3.